This is a list of T cell receptor beta chains from one sample in a study of a mutant IDH1 vaccine in newly diagnosed glioma. Produced via immunoSEQ multiplex PCR; TCRdb's table is partial and in-frame only. The sample yields 50,000 to 85,000 clones, 75% to 90% seen once. For these TCRs, the target antigens are not known. The specimen comprised PBMCs, sampled from a glioma patient whose treatment included an IDH1 peptide vaccine. These receptors all stem from a man between 18 and 29 years old with glioma. Both conserved end residues are part of each CDR3. The order of the fields is CDR3 protein, V gene, J gene.

CDR3aa: CASSLPDGGESNQPQHF; v_gene: TRBV27; j_gene: TRBJ1-5
CDR3aa: CAWRLNNEQFF; v_gene: TRBV30; j_gene: TRBJ2-1
CDR3aa: CASSPPGATLSGANVLTF; v_gene: TRBV5-1; j_gene: TRBJ2-6
CDR3aa: CAWSLRQGAFF; v_gene: TRBV30; j_gene: TRBJ1-1
CDR3aa: CASSYPSPEPSYEQYF; v_gene: TRBV7-9; j_gene: TRBJ2-7
CDR3aa: CASSFWTGGDAEAFF; v_gene: TRBV18; j_gene: TRBJ1-1
CDR3aa: CASSADRGSTEAFF; v_gene: TRBV10-2; j_gene: TRBJ1-1
CDR3aa: CASSQLLAGEQFF; v_gene: TRBV14; j_gene: TRBJ2-1
CDR3aa: CSVGPGDRVRGDEQYF; v_gene: TRBV29-1; j_gene: TRBJ2-7
CDR3aa: CASSRSYEQYF; v_gene: TRBV5-6; j_gene: TRBJ2-7
CDR3aa: CASSQSDGYEQYF; v_gene: TRBV4-3; j_gene: TRBJ2-7
CDR3aa: CASTPGGSYEQYF; v_gene: TRBV6-1; j_gene: TRBJ2-7
CDR3aa: CATSRRQGLDQYTQYF; v_gene: TRBV15; j_gene: TRBJ2-3
CDR3aa: CASSLGLRGTDTQYF; v_gene: TRBV27; j_gene: TRBJ2-3
CDR3aa: CASSQSTRVGGQFF; v_gene: TRBV4-3; j_gene: TRBJ2-1
CDR3aa: CASSLTFRETQYF; v_gene: TRBV7-3; j_gene: TRBJ2-5
CDR3aa: CATRTSLNTEAFF; v_gene: TRBV15; j_gene: TRBJ1-1
CDR3aa: CASSNREVSRVNTEAFF; v_gene: TRBV7-8; j_gene: TRBJ1-1
CDR3aa: CASSPWDSPLDGYTF; v_gene: TRBV5-1; j_gene: TRBJ1-2
CDR3aa: CASSLRQGNYNEQFF; v_gene: TRBV5-6; j_gene: TRBJ2-1
CDR3aa: CASSQGYAEYYEQYF; v_gene: TRBV4-3; j_gene: TRBJ2-7
CDR3aa: CASSSLIGGEQYF; v_gene: TRBV7-2; j_gene: TRBJ2-7
CDR3aa: CASSLGYSGANVLTF; v_gene: TRBV27; j_gene: TRBJ2-6
CDR3aa: CATSRDRGFNYGYTF; v_gene: TRBV15; j_gene: TRBJ1-2
CDR3aa: CAWSVRQGKLFF; v_gene: TRBV30; j_gene: TRBJ1-4
CDR3aa: CSVDRGNTEAFF; v_gene: TRBV29-1; j_gene: TRBJ1-1
CDR3aa: CSVSGGGRYEQYF; v_gene: TRBV29-1; j_gene: TRBJ2-7
CDR3aa: CSAKIGETQYF; v_gene: TRBV20-1; j_gene: TRBJ2-5
CDR3aa: CASSPRDGNTIYF; v_gene: TRBV19; j_gene: TRBJ1-3
CDR3aa: CATSREGRIQNYGYTF; v_gene: TRBV15; j_gene: TRBJ1-2
CDR3aa: CASRLSQAGELFF; v_gene: TRBV6-1; j_gene: TRBJ2-2
CDR3aa: CASGLTGLAGVEETQYF; v_gene: TRBV12-5; j_gene: TRBJ2-5
CDR3aa: CASSPPTAVSYEQYF; v_gene: TRBV18; j_gene: TRBJ2-7
CDR3aa: CASSSPAHYEQYF; v_gene: TRBV7-2; j_gene: TRBJ2-7
CDR3aa: CASSADEGSGNYGYTF; v_gene: TRBV4-3; j_gene: TRBJ1-2
CDR3aa: CASSLDRDEKLFF; v_gene: TRBV7-2; j_gene: TRBJ1-4
CDR3aa: CASSVSRGRGGYTF; v_gene: TRBV9; j_gene: TRBJ1-2